This TCR beta chain was sequenced in a study of blood T cell repertoires in COVID-19. Study as a whole: From the United States, Italy and Spain came samples of acute and convalescent COVID-19. T cells, B-cell-depleted T cells, or PBMCs supplied cDNA or gDNA.

This CDR3 has 16 amino acids. In the study's own analysis: Reference gene primer amplification in the assay estimated nucleated cell counts. Sequencing was performed with immunoSEQ multiplex PCR; in TCRdb, only in-frame clones are kept and a portion is missing. The DNA was the basis for D and trimming; V, J and clone size are from that table. Among 200,000 to 250,000 clones listed, about 85% were seen once. This chain uses TRBV21-1 with TRBJ2-7; the table's D call of TRBD2 was not tested on the DNA. TRBV21-1 is a pseudogene locus. This receptor was identified in a man younger than 40 who had recovered from COVID-19. The sequenced sample was peripheral blood. For the CDR3, the DNA is TGTGCCAGCAGCCGGGCGGGGGGGGAACTCTCCTACGAGCAGTACGTC. Translated: CASSRAGGELSYEQYV.